Sequencing of this T cell receptor beta chain was carried out in a study of memory CD4+ T cells and cytomegalovirus serostatus. Study in general: Donors were healthy Belgian adults, several CMV seropositive and about two dozen seronegative. Overall study findings and caveats: About 40% of the roughly 160 known CMV-associated TCRbeta sequences appeared in CD4+ memory.

In the original processing: Out-of-frame sequences were removed, leaving 2 million to 2.5 million distinct TCRbeta sequences. Measured with immunoSEQ multiplex PCR; TCRdb has only the in-frame clones, and not every one. V, J and clone size reflect that table, while D and trimming were determined from the DNA. The sample has roughly 50,000 clones, about four fifths seen once; the top ten hold about 0.51%. With V trimmed by 5 bases and J by 4 bases, 8 bases remained unmatched. Looked up from germline, CDR1 is MDHEN and CDR2 is SYDVKM. CDR3 length equals 17 residues. Single viable CD3+CD4+CD8-CD45RO+ cells were sorted as the memory CD4+ T cells. CD4+ T cells were isolated by positive magnetic selection. A remark on this clone: Its antigen remains unknown.

This chain links TRBV28 with TRBJ2-1; 13 bases are a match to TRBD2. The sample consisted of memory CD4+ T cells from blood. The sequence came from an adult in good health and CMV-seronegative. Some clones in this sample may be carry-over from other donors' samples. The CDR3 protein is CASSDPGLAGYYNEQFF. The CDR3, as DNA: TGTGCCAGCAGTGATCCGGGACTAGCGGGATATTACAATGAGCAGTTCTTC.